This T cell receptor (beta chain) derives from a study of cytomegalovirus exposure and HLA in healthy donors. This clone was observed many times. PCR amplification relied on 60 Vbeta primers (plus 13 Jbeta primers). Per the study methods: Later work found 74 million or so unique TCR beta chains, with approximately 12 million shared. Generated by immunoSEQ multiplex PCR, the TCRdb table keeps only in-frame clones and is missing some. Clonal size and the V and J genes are those of that table, whereas D and trimming came from the DNA. The data show 75,000 to 90,000 clones, with roughly 61% seen just once and over 12% held by the top ten. The germline V gene encodes CDR1 MNHNS and CDR2 SASEGT. This CDR3 is 15 amino acids long. V lost 4 bases to trimming and J lost 4 bases; unmatched junction nucleotides: 2.

The clonotype originates from a woman between 40 and 55 years old in good health and CMV-seropositive. Material: PBMCs. The chain carries TRBV6-1 and TRBJ2-3; 13 nucleotides align to TRBD2. The CDR3: CASSGTSGSSDTQYF. In nucleotides, the CDR3 is TGTGCCAGCAGTGGGACTAGCGGGAGCTCAGATACGCAGTATTTT.